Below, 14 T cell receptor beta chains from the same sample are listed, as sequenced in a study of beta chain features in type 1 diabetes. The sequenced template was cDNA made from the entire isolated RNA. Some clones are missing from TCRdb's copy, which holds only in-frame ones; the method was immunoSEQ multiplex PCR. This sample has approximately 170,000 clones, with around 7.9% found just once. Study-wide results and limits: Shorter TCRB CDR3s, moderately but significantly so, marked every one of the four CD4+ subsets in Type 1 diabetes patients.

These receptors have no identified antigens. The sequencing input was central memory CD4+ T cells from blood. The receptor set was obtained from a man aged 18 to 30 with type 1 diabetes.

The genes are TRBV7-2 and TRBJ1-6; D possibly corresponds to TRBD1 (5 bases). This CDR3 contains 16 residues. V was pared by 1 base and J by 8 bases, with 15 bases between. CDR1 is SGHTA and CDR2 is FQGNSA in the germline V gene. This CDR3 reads CASSLDLWTQYSPLHF. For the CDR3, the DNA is TGTGCCAGCAGCTTAGATCTCTGGACACAATATTCACCCCTCCACTTT.

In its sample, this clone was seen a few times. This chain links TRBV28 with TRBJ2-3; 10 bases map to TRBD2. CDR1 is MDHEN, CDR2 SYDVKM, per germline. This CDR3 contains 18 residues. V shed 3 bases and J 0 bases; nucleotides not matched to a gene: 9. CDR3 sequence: CASSFGLAGATSTDTQYF. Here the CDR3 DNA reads TGTGCCAGCAGTTTCGGCCTAGCGGGAGCAACTAGCACAGATACGCAGTATTTT. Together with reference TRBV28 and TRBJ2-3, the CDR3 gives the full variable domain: DVKVTQSSRYLVKRTGEKVFLECVQDMDHENMFWYRQDPGLGLRLIYFSYDVKMKEKGDIPEGYSVSREKKERFSLILESASTNQTSMYLCASSFGLAGATSTDTQYFGPGTRLTVL.

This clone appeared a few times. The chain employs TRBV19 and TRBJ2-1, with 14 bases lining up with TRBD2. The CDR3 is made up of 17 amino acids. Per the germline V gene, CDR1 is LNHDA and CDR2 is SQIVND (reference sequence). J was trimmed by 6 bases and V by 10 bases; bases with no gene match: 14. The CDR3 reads CATSPGLAGVSVNEQFF. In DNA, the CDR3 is TGTGCCACCTCACCGGGACTAGCGGGAGTCAGTGTCAATGAGCAGTTCTTC.

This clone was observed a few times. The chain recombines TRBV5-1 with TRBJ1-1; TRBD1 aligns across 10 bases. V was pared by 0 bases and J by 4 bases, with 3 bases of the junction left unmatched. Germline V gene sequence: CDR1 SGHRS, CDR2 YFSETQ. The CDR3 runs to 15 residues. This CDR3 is CASSLVDRGGTEAFF. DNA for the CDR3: TGCGCCAGCAGCTTGGTGGACAGGGGGGGCACTGAAGCTTTCTTT.

The CDR3, as DNA: TGTGCCAGCAGGGGGTGGGGCCTAGCGGGGTACCAAGAGACCCAGTACTTC. Protein product: CASRGWGLAGYQETQYF. The chain has TRBV27 and TRBJ2-5, with 9 bases aligning to TRBD2. The CDR3 is made up of 17 amino acids. The V and J ends lost 6 bases and 0 bases, in that order; junction bases with no gene match: 11. Looked up from germline, CDR1 is MNHEY and CDR2 is SMNVEV (reference sequence).

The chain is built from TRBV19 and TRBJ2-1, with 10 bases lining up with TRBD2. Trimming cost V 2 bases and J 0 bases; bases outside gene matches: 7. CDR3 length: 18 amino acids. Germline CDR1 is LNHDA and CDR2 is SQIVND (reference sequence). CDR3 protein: CASSIRSGGANSYNEQFF. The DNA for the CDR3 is TGTGCCAGTAGTATAAGAAGCGGGGGGGCCAACTCCTACAATGAGCAGTTCTTC. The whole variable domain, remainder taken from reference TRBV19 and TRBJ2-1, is DGGITQSPKYLFRKEGQNVTLSCEQNLNHDAMYWYRQDPGQGLRLIYYSQIVNDFQKGDIAEGYSVSREKKESFPLTVTSAQKNPTAFYLCASSIRSGGANSYNEQFFGPGTRLTVL.

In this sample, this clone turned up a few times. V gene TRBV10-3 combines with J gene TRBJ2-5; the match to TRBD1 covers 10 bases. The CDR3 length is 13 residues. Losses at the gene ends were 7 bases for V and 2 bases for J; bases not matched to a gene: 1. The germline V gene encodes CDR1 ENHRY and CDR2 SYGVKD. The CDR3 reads CAIKGQGQETQYF. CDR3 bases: TGTGCCATCAAGGGACAGGGGCAAGAGACCCAGTACTTC.

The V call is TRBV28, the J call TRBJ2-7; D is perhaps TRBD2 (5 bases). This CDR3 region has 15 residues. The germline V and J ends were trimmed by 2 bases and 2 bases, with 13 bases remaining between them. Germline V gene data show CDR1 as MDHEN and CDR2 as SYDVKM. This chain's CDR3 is CASSLLRDTPYEQYF. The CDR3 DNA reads TGTGCCAGCAGTTTACTCCGGGATACTCCCTACGAGCAGTACTTC.

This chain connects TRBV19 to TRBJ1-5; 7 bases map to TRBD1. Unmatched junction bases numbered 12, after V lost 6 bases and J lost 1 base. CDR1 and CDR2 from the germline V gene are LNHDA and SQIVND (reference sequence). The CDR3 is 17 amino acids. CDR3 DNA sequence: TGTGCCAGTAGCCACCTTCAGACAGGGATGAGCAATCAGCCCCAGCATTTT. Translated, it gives CASSHLQTGMSNQPQHF.

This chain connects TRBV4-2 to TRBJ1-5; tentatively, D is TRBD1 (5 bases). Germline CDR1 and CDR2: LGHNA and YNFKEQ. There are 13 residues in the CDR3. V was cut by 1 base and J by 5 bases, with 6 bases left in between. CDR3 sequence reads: CASSQGGDQPQHF. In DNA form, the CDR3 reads TGTGCCAGCAGCCAAGGGGGGGATCAGCCCCAGCATTTT.

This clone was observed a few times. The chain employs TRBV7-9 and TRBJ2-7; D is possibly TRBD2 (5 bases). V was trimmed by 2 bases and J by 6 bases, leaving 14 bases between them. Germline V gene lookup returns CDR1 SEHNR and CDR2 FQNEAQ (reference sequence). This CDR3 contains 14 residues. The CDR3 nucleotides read TGTGCCAGCAGCTTATTCGAGGGAGCTGGCGAGCAGTACTTC. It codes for CASSLFEGAGEQYF.

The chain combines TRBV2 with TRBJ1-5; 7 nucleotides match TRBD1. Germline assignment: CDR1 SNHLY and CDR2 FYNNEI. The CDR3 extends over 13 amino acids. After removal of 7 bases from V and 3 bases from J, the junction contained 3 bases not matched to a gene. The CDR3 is CASTTGNNQPQHF. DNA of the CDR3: TGTGCCAGCACGACAGGGAACAATCAGCCCCAGCATTTT.

CDR3 loop: CAWSVTGVYGYTF. The CDR3 nucleotides are TGTGCCTGGAGTGTGACAGGGGTCTATGGCTACACCTTC. The chain links TRBV30 to TRBJ1-2; 8 nucleotides agree with TRBD1. This CDR3 contains 13 residues. V trimming: 0 bases; J trimming: 4 bases; junction bases outside the gene matches: 1. The germline CDR1 and CDR2 sequences are GTSNPN and SVGIG (reference sequence).

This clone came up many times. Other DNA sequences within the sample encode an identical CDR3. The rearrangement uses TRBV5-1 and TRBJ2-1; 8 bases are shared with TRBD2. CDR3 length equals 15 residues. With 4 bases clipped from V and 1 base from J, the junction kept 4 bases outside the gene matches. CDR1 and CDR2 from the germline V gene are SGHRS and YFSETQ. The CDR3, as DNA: TGCGCCAGCAGCCTGAGCGGGAGTTCCTACAATGAGCAGTTCTTC. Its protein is CASSLSGSSYNEQFF.